The sequence of this TCR beta chain was determined in a study of T cell responses to AZD1222 COVID-19 vaccine. Study-level results: Donors in the cohort were predominantly white British and more often female, and clonal diversity was possibly underestimated. Epitopes outside B.1.351 and B.1.1.7 mutated regions reportedly drew nearly half of spike TCRs. When two AZD1222 doses had been given, Spike-specific TCR breadth and depth rose.

This clone is a singleton in its sample. What it recognizes is unknown. The sample has other DNA sequences that encode this CDR3 too. TCRdb's copy holds only in-frame clones and misses some; the assay was immunoSEQ multiplex PCR. The table lists 170,000 or so clones, about 92% of them singletons, with about 0.9% in the top ten. This sequence was found in an adult in good health. The sequencing used peripheral blood, collected on day 0 of AZD1222 vaccination.

The CDR3 DNA reads as TGCAGCGTTTCCACAGGGAACACTGAAGCTTTCTTT. It specifies CSVSTGNTEAFF. The gene calls are TRBV29-1 and TRBJ1-1; a weak D match, TRBD1 (5 bases). Germline V lookup: CDR1 SQVTM, CDR2 ANQGSEA. Between the trimmed V and J ends, which lost 5 bases and 1 base, there was a span of 8 bases. The CDR3 covers 12 residues.